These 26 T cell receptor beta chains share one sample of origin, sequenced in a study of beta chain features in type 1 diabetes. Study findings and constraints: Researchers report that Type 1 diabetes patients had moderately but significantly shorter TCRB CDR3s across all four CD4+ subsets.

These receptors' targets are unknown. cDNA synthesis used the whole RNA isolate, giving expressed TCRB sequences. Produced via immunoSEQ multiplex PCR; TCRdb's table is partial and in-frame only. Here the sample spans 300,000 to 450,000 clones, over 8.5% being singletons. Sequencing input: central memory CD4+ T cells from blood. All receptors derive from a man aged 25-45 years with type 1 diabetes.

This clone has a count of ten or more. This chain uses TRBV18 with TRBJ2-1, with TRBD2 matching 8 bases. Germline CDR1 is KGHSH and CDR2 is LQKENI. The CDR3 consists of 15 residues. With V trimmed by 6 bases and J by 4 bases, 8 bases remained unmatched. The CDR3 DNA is TGTGCCAGCTCGCCAACTAGCGGAGGGTACAATGAGCAGTTCTTC. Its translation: CASSPTSGGYNEQFF.

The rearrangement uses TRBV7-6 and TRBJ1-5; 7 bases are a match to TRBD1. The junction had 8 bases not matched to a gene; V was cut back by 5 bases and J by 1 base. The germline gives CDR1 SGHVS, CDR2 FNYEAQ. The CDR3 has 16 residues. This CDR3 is CASSPRPGQSNQPQHF. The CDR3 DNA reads TGTGCCAGCAGCCCACGCCCGGGACAGAGCAATCAGCCCCAGCATTTT.

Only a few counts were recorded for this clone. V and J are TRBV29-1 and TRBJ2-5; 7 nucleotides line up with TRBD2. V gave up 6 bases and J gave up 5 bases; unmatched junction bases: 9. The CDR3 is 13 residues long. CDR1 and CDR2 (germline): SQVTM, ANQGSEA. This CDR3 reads CSVGRLAGETQYF. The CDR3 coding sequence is TGCAGCGTGGGAAGACTAGCCGGGGAGACCCAGTACTTC.

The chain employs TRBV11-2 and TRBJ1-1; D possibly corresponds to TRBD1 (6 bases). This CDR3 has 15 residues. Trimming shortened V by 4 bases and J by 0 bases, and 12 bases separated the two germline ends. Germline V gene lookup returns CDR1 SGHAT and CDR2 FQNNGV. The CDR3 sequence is CASSSAGQLNTEAFF. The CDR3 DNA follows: TGTGCCAGCAGCTCCGCTGGACAGTTGAACACTGAAGCTTTCTTT.

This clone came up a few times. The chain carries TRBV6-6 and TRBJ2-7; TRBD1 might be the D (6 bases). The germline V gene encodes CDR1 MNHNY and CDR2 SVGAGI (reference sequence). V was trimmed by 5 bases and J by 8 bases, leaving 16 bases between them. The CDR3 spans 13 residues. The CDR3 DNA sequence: TGTGCCAGCAGTGACCAGGACAGACCCAAGCAGTACTTC. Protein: CASSDQDRPKQYF.

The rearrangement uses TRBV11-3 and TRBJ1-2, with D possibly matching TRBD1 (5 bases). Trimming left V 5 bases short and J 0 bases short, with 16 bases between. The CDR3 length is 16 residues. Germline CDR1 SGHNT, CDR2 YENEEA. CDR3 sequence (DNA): TGTGCCAGCAGCCTCCGTGGGGGTAGGGCTAACTATGGCTACACCTTC. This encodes CASSLRGGRANYGYTF.

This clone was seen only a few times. Here the CDR3 reads CASSVTGRGNTIYF. CDR3 DNA sequence: TGTGCCAGCAGTGTAACAGGGAGGGGAAACACCATATATTTT. The rearrangement joins TRBV28 to TRBJ1-3; TRBD1 might be the D (6 bases). V lost 5 bases and J 4 bases, leaving 12 bases between the germline ends. This CDR3 has 14 residues. Germline V gene data show CDR1 as MDHEN and CDR2 as SYDVKM.

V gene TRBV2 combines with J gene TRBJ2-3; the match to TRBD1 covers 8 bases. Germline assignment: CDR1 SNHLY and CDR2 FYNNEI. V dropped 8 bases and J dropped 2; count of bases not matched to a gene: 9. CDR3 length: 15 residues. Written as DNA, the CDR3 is TGTGCCAGCCTCGACAGGGGCGGAAACACAGATACGCAGTATTTT. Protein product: CASLDRGGNTDTQYF. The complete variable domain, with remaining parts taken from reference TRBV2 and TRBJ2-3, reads EPEVTQTPSHQVTQMGQEVILRCVPISNHLYFYWYRQILGQKVEFLVSFYNNEISEKSEIFDDQFSVERPDGSNFTLKIRSTKLEDSAMYFCASLDRGGNTDTQYFGPGTRLTVL.

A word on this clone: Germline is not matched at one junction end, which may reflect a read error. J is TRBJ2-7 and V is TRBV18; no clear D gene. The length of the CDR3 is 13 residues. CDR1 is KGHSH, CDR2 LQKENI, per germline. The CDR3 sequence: CASPPLVSDEQYF. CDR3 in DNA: TGTGCCAGCCCACCGCTAGTAAGCGACGAGCAGTACTTC.

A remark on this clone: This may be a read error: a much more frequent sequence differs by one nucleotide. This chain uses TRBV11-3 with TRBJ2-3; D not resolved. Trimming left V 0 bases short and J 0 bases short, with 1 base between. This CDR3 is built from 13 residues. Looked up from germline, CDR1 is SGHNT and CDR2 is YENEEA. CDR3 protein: CASSLDSTDTQYF. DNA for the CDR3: TGTGCCAGCAGCTTAGACAGCACAGATACGCAGTATTTT.

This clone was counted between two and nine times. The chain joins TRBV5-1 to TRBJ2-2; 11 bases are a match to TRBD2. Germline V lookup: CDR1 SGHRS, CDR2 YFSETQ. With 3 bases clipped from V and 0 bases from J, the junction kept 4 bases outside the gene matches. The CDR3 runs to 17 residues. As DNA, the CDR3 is TGCGCCAGCAGCTGGGGACTAGCGGTCACGAACACCGGGGAGCTGTTTTTT. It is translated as CASSWGLAVTNTGELFF.

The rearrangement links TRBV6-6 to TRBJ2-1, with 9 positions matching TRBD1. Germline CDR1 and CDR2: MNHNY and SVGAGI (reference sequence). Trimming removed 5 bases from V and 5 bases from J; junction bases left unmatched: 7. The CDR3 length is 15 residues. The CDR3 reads CASSRQGVPNNEQFF. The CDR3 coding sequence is TGTGCCAGCAGTAGACAGGGGGTCCCCAACAATGAGCAGTTCTTC.

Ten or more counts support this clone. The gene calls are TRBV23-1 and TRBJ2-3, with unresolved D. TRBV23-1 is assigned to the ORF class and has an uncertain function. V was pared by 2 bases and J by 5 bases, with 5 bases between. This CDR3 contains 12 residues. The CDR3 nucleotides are TGCGCCAGCAGTCAAAGTCAAGATACGCAGTATTTT. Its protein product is CASSQSQDTQYF.

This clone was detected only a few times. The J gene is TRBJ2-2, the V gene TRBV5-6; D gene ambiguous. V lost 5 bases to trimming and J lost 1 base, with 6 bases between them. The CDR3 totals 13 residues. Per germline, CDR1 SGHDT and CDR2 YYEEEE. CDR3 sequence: CASRGMNTGELFF. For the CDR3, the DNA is TGTGCCAGCAGGGGGATGAACACCGGGGAGCTGTTTTTT.

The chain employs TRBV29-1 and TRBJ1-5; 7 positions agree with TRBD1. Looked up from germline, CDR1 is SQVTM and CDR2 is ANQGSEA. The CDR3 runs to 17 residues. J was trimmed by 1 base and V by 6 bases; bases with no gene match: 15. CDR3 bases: TGCAGCGTCGCACTCAGTACAGGGGCCGGGAGCAATCAGCCCCAGCATTTT. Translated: CSVALSTGAGSNQPQHF.

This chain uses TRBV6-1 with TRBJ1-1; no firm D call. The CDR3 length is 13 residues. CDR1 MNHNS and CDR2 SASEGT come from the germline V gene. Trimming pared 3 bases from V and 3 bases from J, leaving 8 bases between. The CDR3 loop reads CASSEGWDTEAFF. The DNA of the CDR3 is TGTGCCAGCAGTGAGGGTTGGGACACTGAAGCTTTCTTT.

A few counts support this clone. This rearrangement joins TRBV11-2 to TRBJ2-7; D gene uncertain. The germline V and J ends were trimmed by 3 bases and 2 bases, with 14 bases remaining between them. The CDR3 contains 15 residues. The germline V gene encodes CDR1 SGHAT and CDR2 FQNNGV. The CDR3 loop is CASSFDLGRTYEQYF. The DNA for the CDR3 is TGTGCCAGCAGCTTTGATCTTGGGCGCACCTACGAGCAGTACTTC.

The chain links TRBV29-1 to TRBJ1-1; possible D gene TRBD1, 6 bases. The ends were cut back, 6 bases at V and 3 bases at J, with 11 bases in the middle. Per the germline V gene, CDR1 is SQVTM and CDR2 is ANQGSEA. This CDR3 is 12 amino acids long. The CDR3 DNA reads TGCAGCGTGGACAGAGACGACACTGAAGCTTTCTTT. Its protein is CSVDRDDTEAFF.

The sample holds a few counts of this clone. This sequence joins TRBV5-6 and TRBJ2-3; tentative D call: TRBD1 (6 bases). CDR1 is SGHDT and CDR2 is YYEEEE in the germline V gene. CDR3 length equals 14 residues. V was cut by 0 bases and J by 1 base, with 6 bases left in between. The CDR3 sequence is CASSLDRGTDTQYF. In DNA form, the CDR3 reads TGTGCCAGCAGCTTGGACAGGGGCACAGATACGCAGTATTTT.

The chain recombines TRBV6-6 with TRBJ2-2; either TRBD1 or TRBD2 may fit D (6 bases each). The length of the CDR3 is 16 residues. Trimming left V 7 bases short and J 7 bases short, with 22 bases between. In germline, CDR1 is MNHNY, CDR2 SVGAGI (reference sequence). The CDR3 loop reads CASTHQSRGRSGELFF. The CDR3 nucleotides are TGTGCCAGCACCCACCAAAGCCGGGGGCGAAGCGGGGAGCTGTTTTTT.

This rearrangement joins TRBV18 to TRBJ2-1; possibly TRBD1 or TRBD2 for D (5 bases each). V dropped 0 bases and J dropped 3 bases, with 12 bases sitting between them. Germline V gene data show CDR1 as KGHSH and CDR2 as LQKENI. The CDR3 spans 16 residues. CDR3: CASSPPGDRLYNEQFF. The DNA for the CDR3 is TGTGCCAGCTCACCACCAGGGGACCGCCTCTACAATGAGCAGTTCTTC. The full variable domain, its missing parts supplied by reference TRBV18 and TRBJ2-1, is NAGVMQNPRHLVRRRGQEARLRCSPMKGHSHVYWYRQLPEEGLKFMVYLQKENIIDESGMPKERFSAEFPKEGPSILRIQQVVRGDSAAYFCASSPPGDRLYNEQFFGPGTRLTVL.

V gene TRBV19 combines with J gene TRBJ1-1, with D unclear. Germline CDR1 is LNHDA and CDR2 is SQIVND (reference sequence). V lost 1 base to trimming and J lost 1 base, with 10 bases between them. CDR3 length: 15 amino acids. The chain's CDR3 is CASSIGNRGNTEAFF. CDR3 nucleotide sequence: TGTGCCAGTAGTATAGGGAACCGGGGGAACACTGAAGCTTTCTTT.

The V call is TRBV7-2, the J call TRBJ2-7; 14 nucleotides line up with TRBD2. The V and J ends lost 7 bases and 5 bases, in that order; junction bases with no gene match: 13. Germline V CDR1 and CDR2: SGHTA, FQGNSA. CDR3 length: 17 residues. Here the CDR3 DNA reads TGTGCCAGCACCGGGGGGACTAGCGGGAGACCCCCCCACGAGCAGTACTTC. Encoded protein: CASTGGTSGRPPHEQYF.

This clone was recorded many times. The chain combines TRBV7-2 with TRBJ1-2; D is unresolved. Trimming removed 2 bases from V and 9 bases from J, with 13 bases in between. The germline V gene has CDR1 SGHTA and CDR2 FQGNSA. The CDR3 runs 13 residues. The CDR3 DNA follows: TGTGCCAGCAGCTTAAGGACTGATTATAGCTACACCTTC. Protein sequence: CASSLRTDYSYTF.

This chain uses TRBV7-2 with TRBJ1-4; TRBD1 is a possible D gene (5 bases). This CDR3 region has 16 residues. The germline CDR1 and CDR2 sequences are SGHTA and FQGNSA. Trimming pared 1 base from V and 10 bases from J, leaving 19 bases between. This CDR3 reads CASSLVVTGRRGKLFF. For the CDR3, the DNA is TGTGCCAGCAGCTTAGTTGTAACGGGGCGTCGTGGAAAACTGTTTTTT.

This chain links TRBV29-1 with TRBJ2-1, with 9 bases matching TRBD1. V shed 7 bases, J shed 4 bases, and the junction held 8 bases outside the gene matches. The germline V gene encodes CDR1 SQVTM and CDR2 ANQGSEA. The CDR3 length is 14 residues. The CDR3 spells CSEQQGAGYNEQFF. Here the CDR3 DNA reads TGCAGCGAACAACAGGGGGCGGGTTACAATGAGCAGTTCTTC.